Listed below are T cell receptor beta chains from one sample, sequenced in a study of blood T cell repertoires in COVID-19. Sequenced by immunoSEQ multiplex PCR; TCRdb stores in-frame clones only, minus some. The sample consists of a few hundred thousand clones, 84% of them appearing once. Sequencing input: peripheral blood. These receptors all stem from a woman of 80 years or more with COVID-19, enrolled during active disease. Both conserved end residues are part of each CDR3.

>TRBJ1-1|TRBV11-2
CASSPGQGWVAFF
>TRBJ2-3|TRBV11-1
CASSYGLETDTQYF
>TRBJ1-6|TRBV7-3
CASSATGTGYSPLHF
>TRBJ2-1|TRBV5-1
CASRETSGGNEQFF
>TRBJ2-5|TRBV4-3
CASSQDWGTVQETQYF
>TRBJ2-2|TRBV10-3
CAISLAGTGELFF
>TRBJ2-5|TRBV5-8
CASSLGQGQETQYF
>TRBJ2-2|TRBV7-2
CASSRYLTGELFF
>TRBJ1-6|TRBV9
CASSPGDRDNSPLHF
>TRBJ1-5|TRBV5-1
CASSPGQGGNQPQHF
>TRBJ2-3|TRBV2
CASNLLASKGDTQYF
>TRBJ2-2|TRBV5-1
CASGSAGQYTGELFF
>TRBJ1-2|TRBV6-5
CASSLRQGAYTF
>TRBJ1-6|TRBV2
CASSGGQVSLGNSPLHF
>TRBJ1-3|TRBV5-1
CASSSTGMSGNTIYF
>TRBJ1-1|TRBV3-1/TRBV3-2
CASSQGQGNTEAFF
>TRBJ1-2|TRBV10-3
CAIMRDRSYGYTF
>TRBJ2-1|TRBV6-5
CASRSTGTKNNEQFF
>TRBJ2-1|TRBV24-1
CATSDSGGEQFF
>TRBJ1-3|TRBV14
CASTSIDLVGNTIYF
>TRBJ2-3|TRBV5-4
CASSSGTSGRTDTQYF
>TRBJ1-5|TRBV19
CASRVQGPYSNQPQHF
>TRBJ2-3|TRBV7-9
CASSLAGGTDTQYF
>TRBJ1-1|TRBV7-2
CASSLRGGTEAFF
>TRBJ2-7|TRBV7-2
CASSMTSGGSYEQYF